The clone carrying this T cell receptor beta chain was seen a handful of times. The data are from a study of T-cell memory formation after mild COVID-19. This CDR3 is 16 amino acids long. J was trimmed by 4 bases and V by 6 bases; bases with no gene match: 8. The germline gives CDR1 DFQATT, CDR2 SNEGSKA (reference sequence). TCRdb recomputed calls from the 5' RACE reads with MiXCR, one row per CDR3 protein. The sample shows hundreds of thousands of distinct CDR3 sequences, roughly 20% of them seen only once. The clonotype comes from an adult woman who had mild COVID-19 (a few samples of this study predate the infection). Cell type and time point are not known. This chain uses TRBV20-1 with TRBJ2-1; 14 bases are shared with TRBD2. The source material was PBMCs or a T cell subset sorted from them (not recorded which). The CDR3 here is CSARPWTSGGYNEQFF. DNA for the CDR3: TGCAGTGCGCGGCCATGGACTAGCGGGGGGTACAATGAGCAGTTCTTC.